This is a list of T cell receptor beta chains from one sample in a study of T-cell reconstitution after alpha-beta-depleted transplantation in children. One entry per CDR3 protein results from TCRdb running MiXCR on the PCR reads. The repertoire holds about 360,000 distinct CDR3 sequences, with 10% to 15% as singletons. Sequencing was performed on PBMCs, taken from the stem cell graft. All receptors derive from a human donor who donated a stem cell graft to a child with Fanconi anemia. Both conserved end residues are part of each CDR3. D genes are given only for firm matches. Not every row has a clone size; where given, it reads once, few, many or a size class.

clone_size	d_call	v_call	j_call	cdr3_aa	cdr3_nt
-	-	TRBV7-3	TRBJ1-4	CASSATGRTTNEKLFF	TGTGCCAGCAGCGCTACGGGGAGGACAACTAATGAAAAACTGTTTTTT
-	-	TRBV29-1	TRBJ2-3	CSVDFLEGGRWATDTQYF	TGCAGCGTTGACTTCCTTGAGGGGGGGCGGTGGGCAACAGATACGCAGTATTTT
few	TRBD2	TRBV29-1	TRBJ2-4	CSVGEGENIQYF	TGCAGCGTTGGGGAGGGAGAAAACATTCAGTACTTC
-	-	TRBV4-1	TRBJ1-1	CASSQEEGIGFSSTEAFF	TGCGCCAGCAGCCAAGAGGAGGGGATTGGGTTCTCGAGCACTGAAGCTTTCTTT
many	TRBD2	TRBV12-3/TRBV12-4	TRBJ2-3	CASRAGGTDTQYF	TGTGCCAGCCGAGCGGGGGGCACAGATACGCAGTATTTT
-	-	TRBV15	TRBJ1-1	CATSREWNTEAFF	TGTGCCACCAGCAGAGAATGGAACACTGAAGCTTTCTTT
few	TRBD1	TRBV5-6	TRBJ1-2	CASSFRGAGGGSYGYTF	TGTGCCAGCAGCTTTCGTGGGGCAGGGGGCGGCAGCTATGGCTACACCTTC
-	-	TRBV16	TRBJ1-1	CASSQSRGWNTEAFF	TGTGCCAGCAGCCAATCGAGAGGGTGGAACACTGAAGCTTTCTTT
-	-	TRBV4-1	TRBJ1-3	CASSQENLSGNTIYF	TGCGCCAGCAGCCAAGAGAACCTCTCTGGAAACACCATATATTTT
-	TRBD1	TRBV2	TRBJ2-3	CACSRDRFFSDTQYF	TGTGCCTGCTCCAGGGACAGATTTTTTTCAGATACGCAGTATTTT
few	-	TRBV28	TRBJ1-3	CASSRGDTGGNTIYF	TGTGCCAGCAGTCGAGGGGATACGGGGGGAAACACCATATATTTT
many	-	TRBV10-3	TRBJ2-5	CAISEKGRGQGRETQYF	TGTGCCATCAGTGAGAAGGGCAGAGGTCAGGGTCGAGAGACCCAGTACTTC
-	TRBD1	TRBV19	TRBJ2-2	CASTPDRGRTGELFF	TGTGCCAGTACCCCGGACAGGGGGCGGACCGGGGAGCTGTTTTTT
few	-	TRBV6-5	TRBJ1-5	CASSSAGVTNQPQHF	TGTGCCAGCAGTTCGGCAGGGGTTACCAATCAGCCCCAGCATTTT
-	TRBD2	TRBV12-3/TRBV12-4	TRBJ2-7	CASSLGGGKREQYF	TGTGCCAGCAGTTTAGGGGGAGGGAAGCGCGAGCAGTACTTC
many	TRBD1	TRBV5-1	TRBJ1-3	CASSLPGGGNTIYF	TGCGCCAGCAGCTTGCCAGGGGGCGGAAACACCATATATTTT
few	-	TRBV5-1	TRBJ2-2	CASSERQGGTGELFF	TGCGCCAGCAGTGAGCGGCAGGGCGGCACCGGGGAGCTGTTTTTT
-	-	TRBV29-1	TRBJ2-5	CSVAETRREAQYF	TGCAGCGTTGCAGAGACGAGGAGGGAGGCCCAGTACTTC
-	-	TRBV20-1	TRBJ2-5	CSVSQGGGETQYF	TGCAGTGTGAGCCAGGGTGGGGGAGAGACCCAGTACTTC
-	TRBD1	TRBV7-2	TRBJ2-5	CASSLYRTGETQYF	TGTGCCAGCAGCTTATACAGGACAGGGGAGACCCAGTACTTC
few	-	TRBV20-1	TRBJ2-5	CSAPDIPQETQYF	TGCAGTGCCCCGGACATCCCCCAAGAGACCCAGTACTTC
-	-	TRBV29-1	TRBJ2-1	CSVGSRAFYNEQFF	TGCAGCGTTGGTTCCAGGGCTTTCTACAATGAGCAGTTCTTC